One and the same sample provided the 22 T cell receptor beta chains below, sequenced in a study of shared clonotypes between healthy human individuals. Here immunoSEQ multiplex PCR was the method, and the copy in TCRdb shows in-frame clones only, minus some. The sample carries some 530,000 clones, over 75% recorded once. The source material was PBMCs. Receptor source: a woman between 40 and 55 years old in good health. Some clones in this sample may be carry-over from other donors' samples.

The chain has TRBV2 and TRBJ2-3; 10 nucleotides match TRBD2. Germline loops: CDR1 SNHLY, CDR2 FYNNEI. The ends lost 0 bases at V and 1 base at J; junction bases unmatched: 7. This CDR3 region has 18 residues. DNA of the CDR3: TGTGCCAGCAGTGAAGCGAAAGGGACTAGCGCCCGCACAGATACGCAGTATTTT. This gives the protein CASSEAKGTSARTDTQYF. Drawing the rest from reference TRBV2 and TRBJ2-3, the complete variable domain is EPEVTQTPSHQVTQMGQEVILRCVPISNHLYFYWYRQILGQKVEFLVSFYNNEISEKSEIFDDQFSVERPDGSNFTLKIRSTKLEDSAMYFCASSEAKGTSARTDTQYFGPGTRLTVL.

This chain uses TRBV5-1 with TRBJ2-7, with 7 bases that match TRBD1. With 1 base clipped from V and 3 bases from J, the junction kept 4 bases outside the gene matches. CDR3 length: 14 residues. The germline V gene encodes CDR1 SGHRS and CDR2 YFSETQ. The CDR3 loop is CASSLSNRGYEQYF. Written as DNA, the CDR3 is TGCGCCAGCAGCTTGTCTAACAGGGGCTACGAGCAGTACTTC. The full variable domain, rest sourced from reference TRBV5-1 and TRBJ2-7, is KAGVTQTPRYLIKTRGQQVTLSCSPISGHRSVSWYQQTPGQGLQFLFEYFSETQRNKGNFPGRFSGRQFSNSRSEMNVSTLELGDSALYLCASSLSNRGYEQYFGPGTRLTVT.

With respect to this clone: This probably arose from a read error, given a far larger clone one base away. V usage is TRBV10-1 and J usage is TRBJ2-7; D call uncertain. Deletions cut 0 bases from V and 6 bases from J, with 9 bases between. CDR1 is WNHNN and CDR2 is SYGVQD in the germline V gene (reference sequence). The CDR3 runs 13 residues. CDR3 nucleotides: TGCGCCAGCAGTGAGTCGACCTTACGCGAGCAGTACTTC. It is translated as CASSESTLREQYF.

Only one count was recorded for this clone. This chain joins TRBV7-2 and TRBJ2-1; D perhaps matches TRBD1 (6 bases). The CDR3 has 14 residues. The germline V gene encodes CDR1 SGHTA and CDR2 FQGNSA. V was trimmed by 5 bases and J by 12 bases, leaving 20 bases between them. The CDR3 DNA reads as TGTGCCAGCAGCCCCCAGGGGAGCCCGCAGGGGCAGTTCTTC. Its translation: CASSPQGSPQGQFF.

The genes are TRBV11-3 and TRBJ2-5; 7 nucleotides match TRBD1. The CDR3 is made up of 20 amino acids. CDR1 SGHNT and CDR2 YENEEA come from the germline V gene. V shed 6 bases and J 1 base; nucleotides not matched to a gene: 23. The CDR3 spells CASSVRLGKGADTTQETQYF. The CDR3 DNA follows: TGTGCCAGCAGTGTGCGCCTAGGGAAGGGGGCCGACACCACCCAAGAGACCCAGTACTTC.

Concerning this clone itself: A much larger clone differs by one base, so this may be a read error. V is TRBV28 and J is TRBJ1-3, with D hard to call. The last part of the DNA fits TRBJ2-2 better; the J call may be wrong. CDR1 is MDHEN, CDR2 SYDVKM, per germline. The CDR3 loop spans 12 amino acids. The CDR3 coding sequence is TGTGCCAGCACCATCTTCACCGGGGAGCTGTTTTTT. Its protein is CASTIFTGELFF.

This clone was counted a single time. V is TRBV6-6 and J is TRBJ2-7; 7 bases are shared with TRBD2. The CDR3 contains 14 residues. Per the germline V gene, CDR1 is MNHNY and CDR2 is SVGAGI (reference sequence). The ends lost 1 base at V and 3 bases at J; junction bases unmatched: 3. The CDR3 protein is CASSYLGDYYEQYF. CDR3 in DNA: TGTGCCAGCAGTTACTTGGGGGACTACTACGAGCAGTACTTC.

V is TRBV5-4 and J is TRBJ2-2; D is perhaps TRBD1 (6 bases). V was trimmed by 4 bases and J by 2 bases, leaving 15 bases between them. This CDR3 has 16 amino acids. Per the germline V gene, CDR1 is SGHNT and CDR2 is YYREEE (reference sequence). CDR3 protein: CASSPTGIFNTGELFF. CDR3 nucleotides: TGTGCCAGCAGCCCCACAGGGATATTCAACACCGGGGAGCTGTTTTTT.

Points on this clone: With a far larger clone one base away, a read error is the likely cause. The J gene is TRBJ1-2, the V gene TRBV11-2; D not certain. This CDR3 spans 14 amino acids. Germline CDR1 SGHAT, CDR2 FQNNGV. The CDR3: CASSLDRRVHGHTF. In DNA form, the CDR3 reads TGTGCCAGCAGCTTAGATCGGAGGGTTCATGGCCACACCTTC. The variable domain in full, completed from reference TRBV11-2 and TRBJ1-2, reads EAGVAQSPRYKIIEKRQSVAFWCNPISGHATLYWYQQILGQGPKLLIQFQNNGVVDDSQLPKDRFSAERLKGVDSTLKIQPAKLEDSAVYLCASSLDRRVHGHTFGSGTRLTVV.

The CDR3 loop is CASSLAPGVAGELFF. The CDR3 nucleotides are TGCGCCAGCAGCTTGGCGCCAGGGGTTGCCGGGGAGCTGTTTTTT. The V and J genes are TRBV5-1 and TRBJ2-2; a possible D gene is TRBD1 (6 bases). The germline gives CDR1 SGHRS, CDR2 YFSETQ. Trimming removed 0 bases at V and 6 bases at J, with 12 bases between. This CDR3 region has 15 residues.

A note on this clone: The identical CDR3 is also encoded by other nucleotide sequences in the sample. J is TRBJ2-5 and V is TRBV11-2; 9 bases line up with TRBD1. The J call may be mistaken, given a closer DNA end match to TRBJ2-7. CDR1 and CDR2 (germline): SGHAT, FQNNGV. The CDR3 is made up of 14 amino acids. The DNA for the CDR3 is TGTGCCAGCAGCCTCAGGACAGGGGACGGCGAGCAGTACTTC. This codes for CASSLRTGDGEQYF.

This clone was seen only a few times. CDR3 region: CASSPRTPNTGELFF. CDR3 coding DNA: TGTGCCAGCTCACCAAGGACTCCGAACACCGGGGAGCTGTTTTTT. The V and J genes are TRBV18 and TRBJ2-2; D is possibly TRBD2 (5 bases). Per germline, CDR1 KGHSH and CDR2 LQKENI. Trimming removed 2 bases at V and 0 bases at J, with 7 bases between. The CDR3 has 15 residues.

This chain connects TRBV5-1 to TRBJ2-7; 8 nucleotides align to TRBD1. Trimming at V came to 5 bases and at J to 2 bases, leaving 12 bases not matched to a gene. The germline gives CDR1 SGHRS, CDR2 YFSETQ. The CDR3 covers 16 residues. The DNA of the CDR3 is TGCGCCAGCAGTCAACTGGGGCAGGGGGCAACCTACGAGCAGTACTTC. Translation: CASSQLGQGATYEQYF.

The genes are TRBV18 and TRBJ2-7; 7 bases match TRBD2. From germline, CDR1 is KGHSH and CDR2 LQKENI. This CDR3 has 13 residues. V lost 2 bases and J lost 7; bases outside the gene matches: 5. The CDR3 DNA reads TGTGCCAGCTCACCATGGGGAGGGCAAGAGCAGTACTTC. This sequence encodes CASSPWGGQEQYF.

The table lists this clone with many counts. In DNA, the CDR3 is TGCGCCAGCAGCCAAGAACGTTATCAGTCTTATGAGCAGTTCTTC. Protein sequence: CASSQERYQSYEQFF. The chain couples TRBV4-1 to TRBJ2-1, with D uncertain. The CDR3 has 15 amino acids. CDR1 is MGHRA and CDR2 is YSYEKL in the germline V gene. V was shortened by 0 bases and J by 8 bases, with 14 bases between the two germline ends.

The rearrangement links TRBV19 to TRBJ1-5, with 7 positions matching TRBD1. CDR3 length: 15 residues. J gave up 7 bases and V 0 bases, and 6 bases lay outside the gene matches. CDR1 is LNHDA and CDR2 is SQIVND in the germline V gene (reference sequence). The CDR3 sequence is CASSIDVAGGQPQHF. The CDR3, as DNA: TGTGCCAGTAGTATAGATGTGGCAGGGGGACAGCCCCAGCATTTT.

The J gene is TRBJ2-2, the V gene TRBV7-2; no clear D gene. V gave up 3 bases and J gave up 3 bases, with 17 bases separating them. CDR1 and CDR2 (germline): SGHTA, FQGNSA. CDR3 length: 17 amino acids. The CDR3 reads CASSFQPKDGDTGELFF. CDR3 bases: TGTGCCAGCAGCTTCCAACCTAAAGACGGCGACACCGGGGAGCTGTTTTTT.

V gene TRBV5-1 combines with J gene TRBJ1-2, with TRBD1 identical over 9 bases. V trimming: 5 bases; J trimming: 3 bases; junction bases outside the gene matches: 5. The CDR3 is 14 amino acids. Per germline, CDR1 SGHRS and CDR2 YFSETQ. The CDR3 nucleotides are TGCGCCAGCAGAGCTGGACAGGGGTACTATGGCTACACCTTC. This sequence encodes CASRAGQGYYGYTF.

This clone was seen a handful of times. The chain combines TRBV5-6 with TRBJ1-1, with TRBD1 identical over 7 bases. Germline V gene data show CDR1 as SGHDT and CDR2 as YYEEEE. This CDR3 is built from 14 residues. The junction had 3 bases not matched to a gene; V was cut back by 4 bases and J by 0 bases. The CDR3 spells CASSVGQLNTEAFF. The CDR3 DNA reads as TGTGCCAGCAGCGTGGGACAGCTGAACACTGAAGCTTTCTTT.

Concerning this clone itself: The junction does not match germline at one end; this may be a read error. Distinct nucleotide sequences in the sample also encode this CDR3. The gene calls are TRBV30 and TRBJ2-6; a possible D gene is TRBD1 (6 bases). The germline V gene has CDR1 GTSNPN and CDR2 SVGIG (reference sequence). The CDR3 covers 16 residues. The CDR3 DNA follows: TGCGACTGGAGTAAATTATGGGGGCCCGGGGCCAACGTCCTGACTTTC. Translation: CDWSKLWGPGANVLTF.

J is TRBJ2-1 and V is TRBV11-2, with D possibly being TRBD2 (5 bases). Per germline, CDR1 SGHAT and CDR2 FQNNGV. This CDR3 comprises 14 residues. Trimming took off 1 base at V and 7 bases at J, with 11 bases between the two ends. CDR3 sequence: CASSLAGRLNEQFF. The CDR3 DNA reads as TGTGCCAGCAGCTTAGCGGGGAGATTAAATGAGCAGTTCTTC.

The chain is built from TRBV27 and TRBJ2-3; 14 bases line up with TRBD2. The length of the CDR3 is 19 residues. Germline V CDR1 and CDR2: MNHEY, SMNVEV (reference sequence). The junction had 17 bases not matched to a gene; V was cut back by 5 bases and J by 7 bases. CDR3 residues: CASSRRLAGGPVPSNTQYF. Here the CDR3 DNA reads TGTGCCAGCAGTCGCAGACTAGCGGGAGGGCCCGTGCCGTCTAATACGCAGTATTTT.